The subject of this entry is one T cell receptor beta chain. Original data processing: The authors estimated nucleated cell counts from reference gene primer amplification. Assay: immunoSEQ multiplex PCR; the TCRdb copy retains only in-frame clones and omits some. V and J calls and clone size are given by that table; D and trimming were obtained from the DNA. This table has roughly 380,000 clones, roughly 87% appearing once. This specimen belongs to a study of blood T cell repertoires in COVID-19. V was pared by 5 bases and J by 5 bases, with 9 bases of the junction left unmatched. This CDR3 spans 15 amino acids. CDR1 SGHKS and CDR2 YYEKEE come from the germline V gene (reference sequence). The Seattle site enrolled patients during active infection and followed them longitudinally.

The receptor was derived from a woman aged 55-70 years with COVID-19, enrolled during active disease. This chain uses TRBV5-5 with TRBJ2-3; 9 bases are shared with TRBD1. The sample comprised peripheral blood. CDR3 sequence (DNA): TGTGCCAGCAGTCAGATACAGGGGGCTGGAGATACGCAGTATTTT. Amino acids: CASSQIQGAGDTQYF. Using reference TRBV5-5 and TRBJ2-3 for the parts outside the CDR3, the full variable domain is DAGVTQSPTHLIKTRGQQVTLRCSPISGHKSVSWYQQVLGQGPQFIFQYYEKEERGRGNFPDRFSARQFPNYSSELNVNALLLGDSALYLCASSQIQGAGDTQYFGPGTRLTVL.